This T cell receptor beta chain was observed in a study of blood T cell repertoires in COVID-19. Individuals aged about 18 to 89 years were recruited from around 22 US areas. Which cohort a participant joined came from the clinical history participants gave. Profiled with immunoSEQ multiplex PCR; TCRdb holds only in-frame clones, not every one. The sample includes 250,000 to 300,000 clones, 70% to 90% seen only once; the top ten take 0.8% to 1%. CDR1 is GTSNPN and CDR2 is SVGIG in the germline V gene (reference sequence). Trimming took 0 bases from V and 11 from J, leaving 17 bases between them. The CDR3 extends over 13 amino acids.

The source of this sequence is a woman younger than 45 who had recovered from COVID-19. This chain uses TRBV30 with TRBJ2-7; D is perhaps TRBD2 (6 bases). The specimen sequenced was PBMCs or T cells enriched from blood (not recorded which). CDR3 nucleotide sequence: TGTGCCTGGAGTGTTGCCATCGCGGGACTGGAGTACTTC. This translates into CAWSVAIAGLEYF.